The clone carrying this T cell receptor (beta chain) appeared many times. Antigen specificity is unknown. Indicated time point: newly diagnosed GD, antithyroid drugs for less than 3 months. After RNA was extracted from PBMCs, the TCR library was made from it. Graves' disease diagnoses followed American Thyroid Association guidelines. The sample belongs to a study of regulatory T cells in long-lasting Graves disease. The germline V gene has CDR1 MDHEN and CDR2 SYDVKM. V dropped 5 bases and J dropped 1; count of bases not matched to a gene: 3. The CDR3 consists of 14 residues. Study-wide findings and caveats: Few sampled subjects may have lowered accuracy. Patients with persistent Graves' had lower TCR diversity than newly diagnosed patients.

Sequencing libraries for TCR beta were prepared with iRepertoire HTBI primers and Arm-PCR of CDR3 regions. TCRdb reprocessed the multiplex PCR reads with MiXCR, giving one entry per CDR3 protein. The table has 550,000 or so distinct CDR3 sequences, about 11% seen once. The same data also went into a second study, on T cells in Graves' hyperthyroidism and ophthalmopathy. This second report adds: HTBI primers were used for first-round RT-PCR of the TCR CDR3.

The clonotype was recovered from a woman in her thirties with Graves disease. The sample consisted of peripheral blood mononuclear cells (PBMCs), taken at new diagnosis, from a patient treated with antithyroid drugs. This chain connects TRBV28 to TRBJ1-1, with TRBD1 identical over 8 bases. CDR3 amino acids: CASSPRGRNTEAFF. In DNA form, the CDR3 reads TGTGCCAGCAGTCCCAGGGGGCGGAACACTGAAGCTTTCTTT.